This T cell receptor beta chain was captured in a study of T cell repertoires in cytomegalovirus infection. As for the study in general: Used in the study were CMV epitopes, some recently identified and HLA-C-restricted, others well-studied and HLA-B-restricted. Both a matching HLA type and CMV infection were indicated by public TCR beta signatures.

Findings of the study overall: Across the ex vivo response, the dominant clonotypes were HLA-C-restricted CMV-specific TCR beta clonotypes. Totalled public TCR beta family frequency picked out people who carried CMV plus the relevant HLA.

This CDR3 region has 14 residues. Between the trimmed V and J ends, which lost 2 bases and 2 bases, there was a span of 9 bases. Each CDR3 protein is one row after TCRdb ran MiXCR on the reads. The table records fewer than 350,000 distinct CDR3 sequences, about 28% of them present only once. Comments on this clonotype: Its specificity is not known.

Sequences were derived from cultured PBMCs, sampled from culture after CMV antigen stimulation. The sequence came from a human donor in good health (CMV status not recorded). Some clones in this sample may be carry-over from other donors' samples. The rearrangement links TRBV12-3 or TRBV12-4 to TRBJ2-5; D is perhaps TRBD1 (6 bases). The CDR3, as DNA: TGTGCCAGCAGTTTATTGGGGGCTCAAGAGACCCAGTACTTC. Encoded protein: CASSLLGAQETQYF.